This passage covers 29 T cell receptor beta chains from one sample sequenced in a study of blood T cells in healthy people across ages. A sample-barcoded 5' primer and a J-beta primer mix were used in a second PCR of roughly 7 to 11 cycles. TCRdb reprocessed the 5' RACE reads with MiXCR, giving one entry per CDR3 protein. The data hold hundreds of thousands of distinct CDR3 sequences, with more than 20% observed a single time. The data also belong to a second study, concerning T cells of mothers and their children.

The specimen sequenced was blood. The receptors stem from a boy between 5 and 17 years old in good health.

This clonotype has a handful of counts. CDR3 residues: CASSQVASGSFYEQYF. DNA for the CDR3: TGCGCCAGCAGCCAAGTTGCTAGCGGGAGTTTTTACGAGCAGTACTTC. This chain uses TRBV4-1 with TRBJ2-7, with 10 nucleotides matching TRBD2. This CDR3 region has 16 residues. From germline, CDR1 is MGHRA and CDR2 YSYEKL. The ends lost 1 base at V and 4 bases at J; junction bases unmatched: 7.

The V call is TRBV27, the J call TRBJ1-4, with 8 bases lining up with TRBD1. Losses at the gene ends were 5 bases for V and 8 bases for J; bases not matched to a gene: 10. The CDR3 is 15 amino acids. From germline, CDR1 is MNHEY and CDR2 SMNVEV (reference sequence). CDR3 sequence: CASSRDGQGPEKLFF. The DNA for the CDR3 is TGTGCCAGCAGTCGGGATGGACAGGGACCGGAAAAACTGTTTTTT.

V gene TRBV7-9 combines with J gene TRBJ2-6; TRBD1 matches 8 bases. Germline CDR1 reads SEHNR; CDR2 reads FQNEAQ (reference sequence). Losses at the gene ends were 4 bases for V and 9 bases for J; bases not matched to a gene: 11. This CDR3 is built from 16 residues. As DNA, the CDR3 is TGTGCCAGCAGCTCCGCCGGACAGGGATTGGGCAACGTCCTGACTTTC. It specifies CASSSAGQGLGNVLTF.

To note about this clonotype: The junction shows a germline mismatch at one end, possibly a read error. V usage is TRBV5-1 and J usage is TRBJ2-1; no reliable D call. CDR3 length: 15 residues. Germline loops: CDR1 SGHRS, CDR2 YFSETQ. CDR3 sequence (DNA): TGCGCCAGCAGCTTGGCGGTGAGCTCCTACGATGAGCAGTTCTTC. It encodes CASSLAVSSYDEQFF.

This clonotype was seen many times. The chain uses TRBV5-4 and TRBJ2-5; D is ambiguous. The CDR3 totals 14 residues. CDR1 SGHNT and CDR2 YYREEE come from the germline V gene (reference sequence). The V end was cut by 0 bases, the J end by 5 bases, with 11 bases between. The chain's CDR3 is CASSLGSDGETQYF. In DNA form, the CDR3 reads TGTGCCAGCAGCTTGGGCAGTGATGGGGAGACCCAGTACTTC.

This sequence joins TRBV7-9 and TRBJ1-1, with a possible D match to TRBD1 (6 bases). V was trimmed by 3 bases and J by 1 base, leaving 15 bases between them. This CDR3 region has 16 residues. Germline V gene data show CDR1 as SEHNR and CDR2 as FQNEAQ (reference sequence). CDR3 loop: CASSFGGGRENTEAFF. In DNA form, the CDR3 reads TGTGCCAGCAGCTTTGGGGGGGGGCGCGAGAACACTGAAGCTTTCTTT. The variable domain in full, with the rest retrieved from reference TRBV7-9 and TRBJ1-1, is DTGVSQNPRHKITKRGQNVTFRCDPISEHNRLYWYRQTLGQGPEFLTYFQNEAQLEKSRLLSDRFSAERPKGSFSTLEIQRTEQGDSAMYLCASSFGGGRENTEAFFGQGTRLTVV.

V and J are TRBV28 and TRBJ2-1, with D maybe TRBD1 (6 bases). The CDR3 length is 14 residues. Germline CDR1 MDHEN, CDR2 SYDVKM. The V end was cut by 4 bases, the J end by 5 bases, with 12 bases between. The CDR3 here is CASSSGQLNNEQFF. CDR3 nucleotide sequence: TGTGCCAGCAGTTCTGGACAGCTCAACAATGAGCAGTTCTTC.

This clonotype occurred a few times. The J gene is TRBJ2-5, the V gene TRBV9; 12 bases are a match to TRBD2. With the DNA end fitting TRBJ2-1 better, the J assignment may be wrong. Germline assignment: CDR1 SGDLS and CDR2 YYNGEE. The CDR3 sequence is 18 residues long. CDR3 nucleotide sequence: TGTGCCAGCAGCGCGAGTCATGGGCTAGCGGGAGGGCGGAGTGAGCAGTTCTTC. Its protein is CASSASHGLAGGRSEQFF.

This clonotype was observed a few times. V and J are TRBV7-9 and TRBJ2-6; TRBD1 matches 10 bases. Unmatched junction bases numbered 5, after V lost 3 bases and J lost 0 bases. Germline V gene sequence: CDR1 SEHNR, CDR2 FQNEAQ (reference sequence). The CDR3 runs 18 residues. CDR3 sequence (DNA): TGTGCCAGCAGCTTGGGACAGGGGCGACGCTCTGGGGCCAACGTCCTGACTTTC. As protein: CASSLGQGRRSGANVLTF.

This clonotype was counted only a few times. The chain is built from TRBV5-1 and TRBJ2-5; D is ambiguous. V was pared by 4 bases and J by 5 bases, with 18 bases between. CDR3 size: 15 residues. The germline V gene has CDR1 SGHRS and CDR2 YFSETQ. Written as DNA, the CDR3 is TGCGCCAGCAGCCCTTACGTGAGAGACGGGGAGACCCAGTACTTC. Its protein is CASSPYVRDGETQYF. The full variable domain, rest sourced from reference TRBV5-1 and TRBJ2-5, is KAGVTQTPRYLIKTRGQQVTLSCSPISGHRSVSWYQQTPGQGLQFLFEYFSETQRNKGNFPGRFSGRQFSNSRSEMNVSTLELGDSALYLCASSPYVRDGETQYFGPGTRLLVL.

The chain employs TRBV7-9 and TRBJ2-5; D remains ambiguous. The J call could be wrong; TRBJ2-7 is a better fit for the DNA end. The CDR3 extends over 13 amino acids. Looked up from germline, CDR1 is SEHNR and CDR2 is FQNEAQ (reference sequence). The CDR3 sequence: CASSSPVRHEQYF. CDR3 bases: TGTGCCAGCAGCTCTCCGGTCCGCCACGAGCAGTACTTC.

This clonotype showed up just a few times. The rearrangement joins TRBV4-3 to TRBJ2-1, with D possibly being TRBD1 (5 bases). V gave up 3 bases and J gave up 5 bases, with 20 bases separating them. The CDR3 is 17 residues long. CDR1 is LGHNA and CDR2 is YSLEER in the germline V gene. The CDR3 nucleotides read TGCGCCAGCAGCCACCGTTTTACCGACAGCCAAAACAATGAGCAGTTCTTC. Its protein is CASSHRFTDSQNNEQFF.

The V call is TRBV19, the J call TRBJ2-3; perhaps TRBD1 as D (6 bases). Deletions cut 2 bases from V and 3 bases from J, with 18 bases between. Germline-derived CDR1 and CDR2 are LNHDA and SQIVND (reference sequence). There are 17 residues in the CDR3. CDR3 in amino acids: CASSISSDRTKTDTQYF. DNA of the CDR3: TGTGCCAGTAGTATATCCAGCGACAGGACGAAGACAGATACGCAGTATTTT.

The chain carries TRBV7-6 and TRBJ2-7; 10 bases map to TRBD2. CDR1 is SGHVS and CDR2 is FNYEAQ in the germline V gene. V was pared by 0 bases and J by 2 bases, with 4 bases of the junction left unmatched. This CDR3 comprises 16 residues. DNA for the CDR3: TGTGCCAGCAGCTTAGCGCTAGCGGGAGCTCCCTACGAGCAGTACTTC. The encoded protein is CASSLALAGAPYEQYF.

The rearrangement joins TRBV20-1 to TRBJ1-2; tentative D call: TRBD1 (6 bases). CDR3 size: 17 residues. Germline assignment: CDR1 DFQATT and CDR2 SNEGSKA (reference sequence). V was cut by 0 bases and J by 6 bases, with 23 bases left in between. The CDR3 region has the DNA TGCAGTGCTAGAGACCCCAACTCAGGGGAGGGGTTGAATGGCTACACCTTC. Protein sequence: CSARDPNSGEGLNGYTF.

V gene TRBV29-1 combines with J gene TRBJ2-2; 7 nucleotides match TRBD1. CDR3 length equals 13 residues. Germline V gives CDR1 SQVTM, CDR2 ANQGSEA. V dropped 6 bases and J dropped 6; count of bases not matched to a gene: 7. Here the CDR3 DNA reads TGCAGCGTGAGGACAGGAGAGGCCGGGGAGCTGTTTTTT. This translates into CSVRTGEAGELFF.

This clonotype was seen repeatedly, ten times or more. The chain combines TRBV6-6 with TRBJ2-5; TRBD2 aligns across 7 bases. With 6 bases clipped from V and 9 bases from J, the junction kept 22 bases outside the gene matches. The CDR3 runs to 17 residues. Germline CDR1 reads MNHNY; CDR2 reads SVGAGI (reference sequence). For the CDR3, the DNA is TGTGCCAGCAGCTCCGACCCCCGGGACTACGCGTTTGTGGCCCAGTACTTC. Translated: CASSSDPRDYAFVAQYF.

V is TRBV10-2 and J is TRBJ1-1; D remains ambiguous. Between the trimmed V and J ends, which lost 4 bases and 0 bases, there was a span of 9 bases. CDR3 length: 14 amino acids. Per the germline V gene, CDR1 is WSHSY and CDR2 is SAAADI. CDR3: CASSASQLNTEAFF. Written as DNA, the CDR3 is TGCGCCAGCAGTGCGAGTCAACTGAACACTGAAGCTTTCTTT.

This clonotype was picked up a small number of times. The CDR3 DNA reads TGTGCCAGCAGCTCTGGGATGATTGATACGCAGTATTTT. Translated: CASSSGMIDTQYF. The gene calls are TRBV7-2 and TRBJ2-3; no reliable D call. The CDR3 length is 13 residues. Trimming pared 4 bases from V and 6 bases from J, leaving 11 bases between. Germline lookup yields CDR1 SGHTA and CDR2 FQGNSA.

V is TRBV7-2 and J is TRBJ2-1, with 9 bases fitting TRBD1. The CDR3 is made up of 13 amino acids. The junction had 4 bases not matched to a gene; V was cut back by 4 bases and J by 9 bases. The germline CDR1 and CDR2 sequences are SGHTA and FQGNSA. The CDR3 protein is CASSWDREGEQFF. As DNA, the CDR3 is TGTGCCAGCAGCTGGGACAGGGAGGGTGAGCAGTTCTTC. The whole variable domain, filled in from reference TRBV7-2 and TRBJ2-1, reads GAGVSQSPSNKVTEKGKDVELRCDPISGHTALYWYRQSLGQGLEFLIYFQGNSAPDKSGLPSDRFSAERTGGSVSTLTIQRTQQEDSAVYLCASSWDREGEQFFGPGTRLTVL.

The J gene is TRBJ2-3, the V gene TRBV11-1; TRBD2 aligns across 7 bases. The junction had 7 bases not matched to a gene; V was cut back by 8 bases and J by 5 bases. Per the germline V gene, CDR1 is SGHAT and CDR2 is FQDESV (reference sequence). The CDR3 contains 13 residues. DNA for the CDR3: TGTGCCAGCTTAGGACTAGTGCGAGATACGCAGTATTTT. This encodes CASLGLVRDTQYF.

J is TRBJ1-1 and V is TRBV21-1; the tabulated D call, TRBD1, remains unverified against the DNA. TRBV21-1 is a known pseudogene. The CDR3 totals 20 residues. DNA of the CDR3: TGTGCCAGCAGCCCCCAACCGGGACAGGGGGCATTGCTTCTAGACACTGAAGCTTTCTTT. Amino acid sequence: CASSPQPGQGALLLDTEAFF.

This clonotype was detected a few times. This chain joins TRBV4-3 and TRBJ1-2; no definite D call. The V gene's germline CDR1 is LGHNA and CDR2 YSLEER. This CDR3 spans 15 amino acids. V was shortened by 4 bases and J by 0 bases, with 12 bases between the two germline ends. The CDR3 is CASSPARSTNYGYTF. Here the CDR3 DNA reads TGCGCCAGCAGCCCCGCTAGATCTACTAACTATGGCTACACCTTC.

This rearrangement joins TRBV29-1 to TRBJ1-1; TRBD1 is a possible D gene (6 bases). The germline V gene encodes CDR1 SQVTM and CDR2 ANQGSEA. With 7 bases removed from V and 5 bases from J, the gap between germline ends came to 14 bases. The CDR3 has 12 amino acids. The CDR3 reads CSGYREGTEAFF. The CDR3 region has the DNA TGCAGCGGGTACAGGGAGGGGACTGAAGCTTTCTTT.

The chain couples TRBV6-2 or TRBV6-3 to TRBJ1-2; a weak D match, TRBD1 (6 bases). This CDR3 spans 13 amino acids. Trimming took off 7 bases at V and 8 bases at J, with 17 bases between the two ends. CDR1 and CDR2 (germline): MNHEY, SVGEGT. This CDR3 reads CASKGSGARGYTF. Written as DNA, the CDR3 is TGTGCCAGCAAAGGATCGGGGGCGCGAGGCTACACCTTC.

This chain joins TRBV28 and TRBJ1-1; D possibly corresponds to TRBD1 (5 bases). Germline-derived CDR1 and CDR2 are MDHEN and SYDVKM. Trimming removed 7 bases from V and 1 base from J, with 10 bases in between. CDR3 length: 13 amino acids. In nucleotides, the CDR3 is TGTGCCAGCATTGGGGGATGGAACACTGAAGCTTTCTTT. It translates to CASIGGWNTEAFF.

V gene TRBV7-9 combines with J gene TRBJ2-5; D not resolved. Trimming removed 0 bases from V and 0 bases from J, with 11 bases in between. This CDR3 is 16 amino acids long. The germline V gene encodes CDR1 SEHNR and CDR2 FQNEAQ (reference sequence). CDR3 bases: TGTGCCAGCAGCTTAGCCGAGCGCGAGTACCAAGAGACCCAGTACTTC. It is translated as CASSLAEREYQETQYF.

This clonotype has a handful of counts. This sequence joins TRBV29-1 and TRBJ2-7; possibly TRBD1 for D (5 bases). Deletions cut 4 bases from V and 2 bases from J, with 9 bases between. CDR3 size: 12 residues. Germline CDR1 and CDR2: SQVTM and ANQGSEA. CDR3 region: CSVGGKTYEQYF. The CDR3 nucleotides read TGCAGCGTTGGGGGCAAGACCTACGAGCAGTACTTC.

The rearrangement links TRBV7-2 to TRBJ1-4; D gene unclear. The CDR3 spans 15 residues. Per the germline V gene, CDR1 is SGHTA and CDR2 is FQGNSA. The V and J ends lost 1 base and 8 bases respectively, with 14 bases between them. The CDR3 sequence is CASSLGTASGEKLFF. The CDR3 nucleotides are TGTGCCAGCAGCTTAGGCACAGCATCAGGAGAAAAACTGTTTTTT.